The entry below gives a single T cell receptor beta chain sequence along with its context. Its target is not known. Germline lookup yields CDR1 GTSNPN and CDR2 SVGIG (reference sequence). The germline V and J ends were trimmed by 2 bases and 9 bases, with 14 bases remaining between them. CDR3 length: 13 residues. This specimen belongs to a study of T cell responses to AZD1222 COVID-19 vaccine. Sequenced by immunoSEQ multiplex PCR; TCRdb stores in-frame clones only, minus some. The table includes about 140,000 clones, 80% to 95% detected once. Whole-study results and caveats: The breadth and depth of Spike-specific TCRs increased once two AZD1222 doses had been given. Without day 14 samples, only post-peak T cell repertoires were studied. Donors were chiefly white British, with a greater number of females, and clonal diversity was perhaps underestimated.

The starting material was peripheral blood, obtained on day 0 of MenACWY control vaccination. This chain uses TRBV30 with TRBJ2-1, with D perhaps matching TRBD1 (7 bases). This sequence was found in an adult in good health. The CDR3 DNA reads as TGTGCCTGGAGTCAGCAGGGGGGCACTGAGCAGTTCTTC. Protein: CAWSQQGGTEQFF.